The entry that follows covers one T cell receptor beta chain sequence. This clone has just one count. Its target antigen remains unknown. Qualities for individual bases were not recorded, and no much larger clone is one base off. The entry originates in a study of OX40 agonist ivuxolimab in advanced cancers. Notes on the research overall: The costimulatory receptor OX40 (CD134) was targeted by ivuxolimab, a fully human IgG2 agonistic monoclonal antibody. Intravenous ivuxolimab was administered to patients every 2 weeks at six dose levels: 0.01, 0.1, 0.3, 1.5, 3 and 10 mg/kg. Of the 50 or so patients in dose escalation, around 20 had hepatocellular carcinoma, about 15 had melanoma, 9 had renal cell carcinoma and 9 had head and neck cancer. The dose-escalation cohort was over 70% male with a mean age of approximately 59 years, ranging from roughly 20 to 85. Patients were allowed to have had prior anti-PD-1, anti-PD-L1 or anti-CTLA-4 therapy, and 40% of the dose-escalation patients had been treated with checkpoint inhibitors. Partial responses occurred in three dose-escalation patients: two with cutaneous melanoma and one with hepatocellular carcinoma. Peripheral TCRbeta sequencing was intended to test whether TCR sequence diversity was altered and clonal T-cell expansion was caused by ivuxolimab. The paper describes the monotherapy dose-escalation part (N of about 47 patients) of the phase I trial of ivuxolimab. Broad study findings and their caveats: Antigen specificity was not determined for the clonally expanded peripheral T cells. Low levels of normalized T-cell clonal expansion were also shown by some nonresponding patients. After ivuxolimab, expanded clones were on average more numerous among CD8+ T cells than among CD4+ T cells. At doses of 0.1 to 3.0 mg/kg, clonal expansion of both CD4+ and CD8+ T cells in blood was seen between baseline and week 6. In the 0.1-3.0 mg/kg groups, partial responders had among the lowest normalized peripheral clonal expansion, particularly in CD8+ T cells.

Patients with a history of autoimmune disease or receiving systemic immunosuppression were excluded from the trial. Peripheral blood for TCR sequencing was drawn from every dose cohort at baseline, at cycle 4 day 1 and at cycle 7 day 1. Samples were obtained from an open-label, multicenter, first-in-human phase I dose-escalation trial of ivuxolimab. Adults with locally advanced or metastatic melanoma, renal cell carcinoma, hepatocellular carcinoma or head and neck squamous cell carcinoma were enrolled in the trial. Before TCR sequencing, CD4+ T cells and CD8+ T cells were sorted from peripheral blood as separate populations. V is reduced by 10 bases and J by 0 bases, leaving a spacing of 13 bases between them. The CDR3 measures 14 amino acids from cysteine to phenylalanine. Here the CDR3 DNA is all that survives: 42 bases in frame from base 1. The germline V gene encodes CDR1 MDHEN and CDR2 SYDVKM.

Genomic DNA was isolated from the sorted cells so that the TCRbeta CDR3 region could be sequenced. The immunoSEQ Assay was used to sequence the TCRbeta CDR3 regions. The source is immuneACCESS, and TCRdb retained only in-frame sequences with V and J called. Part of the clones is not carried over; for the studies checked, unresolved V genes explain less than half of this, and the remainder is unexplained. The sample profile shows roughly 76,000 clones; 80% to 90% of them were found once. In total, the top ten clones hold roughly 1.2% of the sample. The chain was built from TRBV28 and TRBJ1-5, with no confident D gene call. Sequenced here: CD4+ or CD8+ T cells sorted from blood, sampled in a trial of the OX40 agonist ivuxolimab. This clonotype was sampled from an adult with an advanced solid tumor such as melanoma, head and neck, liver or kidney cancer. The CDR3 has the sequence CATTGINSNQPQHF. The sequenced DNA: TGTGCCACGACGGGAATTAATAGCAATCAGCCCCAGCATTTT.